Listed here is a single T cell receptor (beta chain). Which antigen it targets is not known. Per-nucleotide qualities are absent, and no much larger clonotype sits a single base away. Thawed unstimulated PBMCs were stained for CD3, CD4 and CD8 and FACS-sorted into CD3+CD4+ and CD3+CD8+ populations. All 8 studied subjects were randomized to immunosuppression withdrawal. The Qiagen DNeasy Blood and Tissue Kit was used for isolation of genomic DNA. This sample stems from a study of T cell clones after liver transplantation (dated by TCRdb to about 2019). General notes on the study: The samples were obtained from ITN030ST, a randomized trial that attempted immunosuppression withdrawal within 2 years after liver transplantation. Of the eight recipients, a few were HCV-positive, while the remaining recipients had been transplanted for non-autoimmune, non-viral indications. Tolerance was defined as complete immunosuppression withdrawal for at least one year with no rise in liver enzymes beyond twice the upper limit of normal. A cohort of 8 liver transplant recipients was studied, of whom 3 were classified as tolerant and 5 as non-tolerant. After a pre-transplant mixed lymphocyte reaction, TCRbeta sequencing was used to pinpoint donor-reactive T cell clones, which were subsequently tracked in post-transplant blood. As an antigen-independent comparator for the donor-reactive sequences, third party-reactive TCRbeta sequences from pre-transplant MLRs were identified as well. No induction therapy was given to the subjects, and standard immunosuppression was administered until randomization at 12-24 months post-transplant. Blood samples were collected pre-transplant, pre-randomization before withdrawal, and post-randomization after either full withdrawal or failed withdrawal. Overall results and qualifications from the work: Low numbers of available donor cells limited the measurable donor-reactive repertoire in two subjects. The conclusions were considered preliminary, being limited by small, heterogeneous patient numbers and non-standardized post-transplant time points. A significant post-transplant decrease in circulating donor-reactive CD4 TCRbeta sequences was observed in most of the 8 subjects, irrespective of tolerance or HCV status. When repertoire turnover was taken into account, detection of donor-reactive sequences was significantly reduced in 7 of 8 subjects for CD4 and in 8 of 8 subjects for CD8. Because allograft tissue specimens were not available, migration of donor-reactive T cells into the graft, rather than deletion, may have occurred. Donor-reactive sequences decreased more than third party-reactive sequences, which suggests partial antigen-specific deletion that was not related to withdrawal success.

High-throughput TCRbeta CDR3 sequencing of frozen genomic DNA was performed by immunoSEQ, with PCR amplification, mapping, bias correction and internal controls included. Regarding the original processing steps: Only productive rearrangements were retained, and each unique TCRbeta sequence was defined by its CDR3 nucleotide sequence together with its V and J gene. For classification of a sequence as donor-reactive, at least 5-fold expansion in CFSE-low cells relative to unstimulated pre-transplant cells and a frequency of at least 0.01% were required. To ensure at least 90% detection power, minimum frequency thresholds were set for each subject based on that subject's lowest-template unstimulated sample. Jensen-Shannon divergence between the top 1000 TCRbeta sequences post- versus pre-transplant served as the measure of repertoire turnover. Changes in detection of donor-reactive sequences were tested with two-sided Fisher's exact tests. TCRdb took this table from immuneACCESS and kept in-frame rearrangements with V and J called. Such tables lack part of the clones; where checked against another copy, unresolved V genes explain under half of the gap, and the rest is unexplained. V and J calls and clone size are given by that table; D and trimming were obtained from the DNA. The sample table contains roughly 12,000 clones; only one count was recorded for 70% to 80% of them. 25% to 40% of the sample belongs to the ten largest clones.

Sample: CD8+ T cells from blood, taken at the 22-month timepoint. The clonotype originates from a human patient who received a liver transplant. After a transplant, some of the T cells may come from the graft donor.

CDR3 region: CASRGVGQGKHYGYTF. Read as DNA, the sequence is TGTGCCAGCAGGGGCGTCGGCCAAGGAAAACACTATGGCTACACCTTC. Recombination joined TRBV5-6 with TRBJ1-2, with the D gene too uncertain to name. CDR1 and CDR2 (SGHDT, YYEEEE) derive from the germline V gene. Taken from cysteine to phenylalanine, the CDR3 has 16 residues. CDR3 DNA is the only sequence kept; it has 48 bases, read in frame from the first base. V lost 5 bases and J lost 3 bases; the stretch between them is 20 bases long.